These T cell receptor beta chains were read from a single sample in a study of shared clonotypes between healthy human individuals. Repertoires were generated with immunoSEQ multiplex PCR, while TCRdb's copy carries only in-frame clones and drops some. This table has some 1,400,000 clones, over 95% appearing once. The sample taken for sequencing was naive CD4+ T cells sorted from blood. These receptors all come from a man between 25 and 39 years old in good health. CDR3s leave out the opening cysteine and the closing phenylalanine or tryptophan.

J: TRBJ1-4; V: TRBV7-6; CDR3: ASSPTRGGGKLF
J: TRBJ2-2; V: TRBV11-3; CDR3: ASSSKGTLTGELF
J: TRBJ2-1; V: TRBV18; CDR3: ASSPQVFAYNEQF
J: TRBJ2-3; V: TRBV7-8; CDR3: ASSPTPGHGARAAQY
J: TRBJ2-3; V: TRBV7-8; CDR3: ASVSRPGQRDTQY
J: TRBJ2-7; V: TRBV7-9; CDR3: ASSPRSSATYEQY
J: TRBJ2-1; V: TRBV9; CDR3: ASSPRDGYNEQF
J: TRBJ2-1; V: TRBV2; CDR3: ASSGPAGGEGNEQF
J: TRBJ2-2; V: TRBV2; CDR3: ASTHGHLSSGELF
J: TRBJ2-6; V: TRBV10-1; CDR3: ASSGPGLSGANVLT
J: TRBJ2-1; V: TRBV28; CDR3: ASNPRDSYNEQF
J: TRBJ2-7; V: TRBV7-8; CDR3: ASKRMGTGPYEQY
J: TRBJ1-1; V: TRBV18; CDR3: ASSPGGKNTEAF
J: TRBJ2-7; V: TRBV5-6; CDR3: ASSHYPTSSYEQY
J: TRBJ2-1; V: TRBV7-6; CDR3: ASSFRGHYNEQF
J: TRBJ1-4; V: TRBV5-1; CDR3: ASSLVGPGEKLF
J: TRBJ1-4; V: TRBV2; CDR3: ASRAGTGVEKLF
J: TRBJ2-2; V: TRBV6-6; CDR3: ASRGTNTGELF
J: TRBJ2-7; V: TRBV2; CDR3: ASSRDSRGLAFSYEQY